This T cell receptor (beta chain) was captured in a study of blood T cells in healthy people across ages (dated by TCRdb to about 2015). Broadly, across the study: In model experiments, template switching captured roughly one uniquely barcoded TCR beta cDNA molecule for every two T cells. Donors of different ages were randomly distributed across sequencing lanes to avoid experimental bias. Using the same blood draw, the study looked at two additional independent replicas of 1 million unique cDNA reads for two donors, one aged 18 to 30 and the other aged 80 or older. Using deep sequencing normalized with unique cDNA molecular identifiers, the study measured how TCR beta repertoire diversity changes with age. The donors were split into four age groups: young (average approximately 16 years), middle-aged (about 40), aged (about 56) and long-lived (over 80). What the work shows at the level of the full study, not this receptor alone: Donor CMV infection status was unknown, potentially confounding age-related changes in expanded clonotypes. The long-lived group showed more naive CD4+ T cells, fewer expanded clones and increased TCR diversity than the aged group, suggesting age selection. As age increased, observed TCR beta diversity per million T cells dropped in a roughly linear way, and a significant reduction was already evident by age 40. Since profiling was done on bulk unsorted PBMCs, naive and antigen-experienced compartments could not be conclusively compared. Estimates of total diversity from one million sequenced T cells were regarded as lower bounds and underestimates. Observed TCR beta diversity correlated strongly with the percentage of naive T cells measured by flow cytometry.

The library was prepared using 5' RACE. Sequencing was performed on an Illumina HiSeq 2500. A second PCR of roughly 6 to 12 cycles was performed with a sample-barcoded 5' primer and a J-beta primer mix. A template-switch 5' adaptor carrying 12 random nucleotides introduced a unique molecular identifier onto each TCR beta cDNA molecule. Each sample yielded at least 3 million CDR3-containing paired-end reads. The Mint cDNA synthesis kit, primed by a TRBC-specific oligonucleotide, was used to synthesize first-strand cDNA from all RNA. Following uracil-DNA glycosylase treatment, all cDNA underwent a first 18-cycle PCR with the universal primers M1SS and BC2_uni_R. The published analysis was carried out like this. For normalization, 1 million high-quality reads, each with a distinct molecular identifier, were randomly selected from each sample. Instead of being binned into consensus sequences, reads that shared molecular identifiers were thrown out. MiTCR, run with a Q25 quality threshold and the strictest error-elimination algorithm, handled CDR3 identification, clonotype clustering and error correction. Lower-bound total TCR beta diversity was estimated with a nonparametric unseen species model using Euler transformation. TCRdb itself trimmed the public reads at Q25 with fastp, ran MiXCR and retained productive beta chains. Each entry merges the rows of one CDR3 protein and shows their most common DNA and genes. The V and J calls follow TCRdb's processing rather than the paper's. The sample table shows 1.5 million to 2 million distinct CDR3 sequences, and about 35% are seen once. Together, the top ten hold over 9% of the sample.

The donors were roughly 40 Caucasian individuals from Russia, aged 6 to 90 years, who were systemically healthy. Each donor gave around 9.5 milliliters of peripheral blood, collected into EDTA-treated Vacutainer tubes. Ficoll-Paque density-gradient centrifugation was used to isolate PBMCs, with at least 7 million per sample. Trizol reagent was used to extract total RNA from PBMCs, with at least 6 micrograms per sample. The percentages of naive CD45RAhigh/CD27high T cells were determined by flow cytometry on a PBMC aliquot from every donor. CDR3 length: 15 amino acids, cysteine to phenylalanine. Of all the DNA, just the CDR3 is kept, 45 bases in frame from base 1. Per the germline V gene, SGHRS is the CDR1 and YFSETQ is the CDR2. This clonotype was seen more than once but under ten times. The antigen it recognizes is unknown. Base quality data are lacking; no much larger clone is found one base away.

Material for sequencing was blood. This TCR came from a woman in her twenties or thirties in good health. The V and J genes are TRBV5-1 and TRBJ2-7; the D region is possibly TRBD1 or TRBD2, each matching across 5 bases. The end of the DNA is better explained by TRBJ2-5, so the J call may be wrong. The nucleotide sequence reads TGCGCCAGCAGGCGAGGTGGGGGAGAGGAGGAGACCCAGTACTTC. The resulting protein is CASRRGGGEEETQYF.